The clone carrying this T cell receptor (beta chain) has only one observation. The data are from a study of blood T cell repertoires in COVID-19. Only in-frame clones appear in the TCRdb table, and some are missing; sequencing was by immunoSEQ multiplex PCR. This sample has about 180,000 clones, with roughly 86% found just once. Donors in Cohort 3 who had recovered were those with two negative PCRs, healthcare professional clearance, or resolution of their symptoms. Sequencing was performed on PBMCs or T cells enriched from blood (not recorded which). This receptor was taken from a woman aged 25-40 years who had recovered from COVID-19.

The CDR3 bases are TGTGCCAGCAGCTTATTTAGGACTAGCGGGAGTTACGAGCAGTACTTC. Its protein is CASSLFRTSGSYEQYF. This chain joins TRBV7-2 and TRBJ2-7; 13 bases match TRBD2. The CDR3 covers 16 residues. Per germline, CDR1 SGHTA and CDR2 FQGNSA. J lost 4 bases, V lost 2 bases, and 5 bases had no gene match.